This T cell receptor beta chain was obtained from a study of T-cell reconstitution after alpha-beta-depleted transplantation in children. Preparation of the TCRbeta library involved a method that used unique molecular identifiers. TCRdb re-derived calls from the PCR reads in MiXCR, one entry per CDR3 protein. The table records hundreds of thousands of distinct CDR3 sequences, roughly 17% of them present only once. V was pared by 5 bases and J by 3 bases, with 11 bases between. The CDR3 has 14 amino acids. CDR1 is SGHTA and CDR2 is FQGNSA in the germline V gene. This specimen consisted of PBMCs from the stem cell graft donor, obtained from the stem cell graft. This chain links TRBV7-2 with TRBJ2-1; D is unresolved. The receptor was derived from a human donor who donated a stem cell graft to a child with acute myeloid leukemia. As DNA, the CDR3 is TGTGCCAGCAGCGCCCTTACGGGCTACAATGAGCAGTTCTTC. It yields the protein CASSALTGYNEQFF.